This TCR beta chain came from a study of persistence of HIV-infected CD4 T cells. Background on the study: Blood samples, up to about 200 mL, came from multiple time points, except a couple of leukapheresis donors sampled once. Study-wide points: The rare CMV-responding cells with HIV-1 proviruses were not separately TCR-sequenced.

This clone is judged medium-sized. Antigen specificity is unknown. Germline V CDR1 and CDR2: WSHSY, SAAADI. This CDR3 comprises 16 residues. Trimming at V came to 4 bases and at J to 5 bases, leaving 10 bases not matched to a gene. The stimulus was an HIV-1 Gag 15-mer peptide pool, 0.85 to 1 ug/peptide/mL. CD40L/CD69 double-negative CD45RO-high memory CD4+ T cells were collected. The immunoSEQ assay was version 4, run in survey mode. Clones were read by immunoSEQ multiplex PCR, and TCRdb kept only the in-frame ones, dropping some. This repertoire shows 30,000 or so clones, approximately 85% found once; its top ten account for 15% to 20%.

This sample comprised CD4+ T cells sorted from PBMCs after roughly 18-hour stimulation, obtained from a patient who received antiretroviral therapy. The TCR originated in an adult woman with HIV who was CMV-seropositive. This chain joins TRBV10-2 and TRBJ2-2; 7 bases line up with TRBD2. The CDR3 DNA is TGCGCCAGCAGTGGGGACCCGGGAGGTCGGACCGGGGAGCTGTTTTTT. It translates to CASSGDPGGRTGELFF.